Below are 27 T cell receptor beta chains sequenced from a single sample in a study of OX40 agonist ivuxolimab in advanced cancers. Assay: immunoSEQ multiplex PCR; the TCRdb copy retains only in-frame clones and omits some. This sample has 50,000 to 65,000 clones; around 83% occur once, and the top ten carry about 4.3%. The material sequenced was CD4+ or CD8+ T cells sorted from blood, taken in a trial of the OX40 agonist ivuxolimab. These receptors were taken from an adult with an advanced solid tumor such as melanoma, head and neck, liver or kidney cancer.

CDR3 sequence reads: CATSRRLAGRQETQYF. The CDR3 DNA sequence: TGTGCCACCAGCAGGAGACTAGCGGGCCGCCAAGAGACCCAGTACTTC. The chain links TRBV15 to TRBJ2-5; TRBD2 aligns across 10 bases. Germline V gene lookup returns CDR1 LNHNV and CDR2 YYDKDF (reference sequence). CDR3 size: 16 residues. Germline trimming cut 3 bases from V and 1 base from J; bases unmatched to any gene: 5.

V usage is TRBV5-1 and J usage is TRBJ1-6, with D possibly matching TRBD1 (6 bases). V dropped 3 bases and J dropped 8 bases, with 12 bases sitting between them. Germline V gene lookup returns CDR1 SGHRS and CDR2 YFSETQ. This CDR3 has 14 residues. As DNA, the CDR3 is TGCGCCAGCAGCTGGACAGAGTCGGATTCACCCCTCCACTTT. Its protein product is CASSWTESDSPLHF.

V and J are TRBV5-1 and TRBJ1-2; D is uncertain. CDR1 and CDR2 from the germline V gene are SGHRS and YFSETQ. Trimming stripped 1 base from V and 4 bases from J, with 11 bases between. This CDR3 has 14 amino acids. The CDR3 region is CASSLLGLGYGYTF. The CDR3 nucleotides read TGCGCCAGCAGCTTGCTCGGGCTGGGCTATGGCTACACCTTC.

The CDR3: CAWSKVGMNTEAFF. DNA for the CDR3: TGTGCCTGGAGTAAGGTGGGCATGAACACTGAAGCTTTCTTT. The chain links TRBV30 to TRBJ1-1; D call uncertain. From germline, CDR1 is GTSNPN and CDR2 SVGIG (reference sequence). The CDR3 is 14 amino acids. V was shortened by 2 bases and J by 0 bases, with 10 bases between the two germline ends.

This rearrangement joins TRBV5-6 to TRBJ2-7; D is possibly TRBD2 (5 bases). Trimming took off 2 bases at V and 1 base at J, with 10 bases between the two ends. The CDR3 is 14 amino acids. Per the germline V gene, CDR1 is SGHDT and CDR2 is YYEEEE. The CDR3 protein is CASSFRPGSYEQYF. CDR3 DNA sequence: TGTGCCAGCAGCTTCCGCCCGGGGTCCTACGAGCAGTACTTC.

This sequence joins TRBV19 and TRBJ1-1; possibly TRBD1 for D (5 bases). CDR1 and CDR2 from the germline V gene are LNHDA and SQIVND (reference sequence). The CDR3 length is 14 residues. Trimming left V 7 bases short and J 2 bases short, with 14 bases between. CDR3 sequence (DNA): TGTGCCAGTACCCAGAGGACACCAAACACTGAAGCTTTCTTT. The encoded protein is CASTQRTPNTEAFF.

The CDR3 here is CASSEARNGQQETQYF. The CDR3 DNA sequence: TGTGCCAGCAGTGAAGCAAGGAATGGACAACAAGAGACCCAGTACTTC. The J gene is TRBJ2-5, the V gene TRBV2, with a tentative D call TRBD1 (5 bases). CDR1 is SNHLY, CDR2 FYNNEI, per germline. The CDR3 contains 16 residues. The V and J ends lost 0 bases and 2 bases respectively, with 13 bases between them.

The chain is built from TRBV6-5 and TRBJ2-7, with 7 nucleotides matching TRBD2. CDR1 MNHEY and CDR2 SVGAGI come from the germline V gene. The CDR3 runs to 14 residues. The trim removed 5 bases at V and 2 bases at J, leaving 6 bases unmatched. In nucleotides, the CDR3 is TGTGCCAGCAGTCAAAGGGGAGGGGCCTACGAGCAGTACTTC. Translating gives CASSQRGGAYEQYF.

This chain connects TRBV5-4 to TRBJ2-5; 15 bases are shared with TRBD2. The CDR3 extends over 19 amino acids. J gave up 4 bases and V 4 bases, and 14 bases lay outside the gene matches. The V gene's germline CDR1 is SGHNT and CDR2 YYREEE (reference sequence). The CDR3 nucleotides read TGTGCCAGCAGCACGGCCGGGACTAGCGGGGGGAGGGGCCGAGAGACCCAGTACTTC. It codes for CASSTAGTSGGRGRETQYF.

The rearrangement uses TRBV5-4 and TRBJ2-3; 10 bases agree with TRBD2. In germline, CDR1 is SGHNT, CDR2 YYREEE (reference sequence). Unmatched junction bases numbered 3, after V lost 1 base and J lost 1 base. CDR3 length equals 16 residues. This chain's CDR3 is CASSLRLAGGTDTQYF. The CDR3 coding sequence is TGTGCCAGCAGCTTGCGGCTAGCGGGGGGCACAGATACGCAGTATTTT.

The V and J genes are TRBV7-9 and TRBJ1-2; no clear D. The CDR3 is 13 amino acids. Trimming cost V 5 bases and J 2 bases, with 9 bases left between them. Germline V gene data show CDR1 as SEHNR and CDR2 as FQNEAQ (reference sequence). CDR3: CASSAYLNYGYTF. In nucleotides, the CDR3 is TGTGCCAGCAGCGCTTATCTGAACTATGGCTACACCTTC.

J is TRBJ2-7 and V is TRBV28; perhaps TRBD2 as D (5 bases). Trimming shortened V by 3 bases and J by 3 bases, and 12 bases separated the two germline ends. The germline V gene has CDR1 MDHEN and CDR2 SYDVKM. The CDR3 sequence is 14 residues long. The CDR3 is CASSFTGFYYEQYF. CDR3 in DNA: TGTGCCAGCAGTTTCACGGGATTTTACTACGAGCAGTACTTC.

This clone is a singleton in its sample. The CDR3 loop is CASSVSPGGTPYNEQFF. Here the CDR3 DNA reads TGTGCCAGCAGTGTATCACCAGGCGGAACCCCCTACAATGAGCAGTTCTTC. The rearrangement uses TRBV25-1 and TRBJ2-1; D is undetermined. V was cut by 4 bases and J by 2 bases, with 18 bases left in between. The CDR3 has 17 amino acids. Germline values: CDR1 MGHDK, CDR2 SYGVNS. The full variable domain, rest sourced from reference TRBV25-1 and TRBJ2-1, is EADIYQTPRYLVIGTGKKITLECSQTMGHDKMYWYQQDPGMELHLIHYSYGVNSTEKGDLSSESTVSRIRTEHFPLTLESARPSHTSQYLCASSVSPGGTPYNEQFFGPGTRLTVL.

A few counts support this clone. The chain carries TRBV18 and TRBJ1-2, with D tentatively TRBD1 (5 bases). The CDR3 has 15 amino acids. Germline CDR1 and CDR2: KGHSH and LQKENI. Trimming stripped 3 bases from V and 5 bases from J, with 16 bases between. CDR3 bases: TGTGCCAGCTCACCGGCAGGGCCTGATTCTTATGGCTACACCTTC. It specifies CASSPAGPDSYGYTF.

The gene calls are TRBV2 and TRBJ2-7, with TRBD1 as a possible D gene (6 bases). Trimming took off 4 bases at V and 6 bases at J, with 10 bases between the two ends. There are 12 residues in the CDR3. CDR1 is SNHLY and CDR2 is FYNNEI in the germline V gene. CDR3 sequence: CASSGTGPEQYF. The CDR3 DNA is TGTGCCAGCAGTGGTACAGGGCCCGAGCAGTACTTC.

The chain has TRBV25-1 and TRBJ2-2; D remains ambiguous. Germline values: CDR1 MGHDK, CDR2 SYGVNS. There are 14 residues in the CDR3. The ends were cut back, 5 bases at V and 3 bases at J, with 10 bases in the middle. The CDR3 is CASSSPGYTGELFF. In DNA, the CDR3 is TGTGCCAGCAGTAGCCCTGGGTACACCGGGGAGCTGTTTTTT.

V is TRBV28 and J is TRBJ2-7; D ambiguous. Germline lookup yields CDR1 MDHEN and CDR2 SYDVKM. The length of the CDR3 is 14 residues. V was trimmed by 5 bases and J by 3 bases, leaving 14 bases between them. The CDR3 spells CASSPPSVFYEQYF. CDR3 bases: TGTGCCAGCAGTCCACCCTCTGTATTCTACGAGCAGTACTTC. Variable domain in full (rest from reference TRBV28 and TRBJ2-7): DVKVTQSSRYLVKRTGEKVFLECVQDMDHENMFWYRQDPGLGLRLIYFSYDVKMKEKGDIPEGYSVSREKKERFSLILESASTNQTSMYLCASSPPSVFYEQYFGPGTRLTVT.

The rearrangement uses TRBV7-3 and TRBJ2-7; TRBD2 agrees at 8 bases. The CDR3 is 15 amino acids. Trimming at V came to 5 bases and at J to 0 bases, leaving 6 bases not matched to a gene. Germline V gives CDR1 SGHTA, CDR2 FQGTGA. Here the CDR3 reads CASSLSGGDSYEQYF. Written as DNA, the CDR3 is TGTGCCAGCAGCCTGTCCGGGGGGGACTCCTACGAGCAGTACTTC. Together with reference TRBV7-3 and TRBJ2-7, the CDR3 gives the full variable domain: GAGVSQTPSNKVTEKGKYVELRCDPISGHTALYWYRQSLGQGPEFLIYFQGTGAADDSGLPNDRFFAVRPEGSVSTLKIQRTERGDSAVYLCASSLSGGDSYEQYFGPGTRLTVT.

This clone was seen once. The rearrangement joins TRBV14 to TRBJ2-6; TRBD2 might be the D (5 bases). Germline assignment: CDR1 SGHDN and CDR2 FVKESK. The CDR3 totals 14 residues. V lost 10 bases to trimming and J lost 0 bases, with 10 bases between them. CDR3 in DNA: TGTGCCATCCGGGAAAACTCTGGGGCCAACGTCCTGACTTTC. Its protein product is CAIRENSGANVLTF. Full variable domain (remainder filled in from reference TRBV14 and TRBJ2-6): EAGVTQFPSHSVIEKGQTVTLRCDPISGHDNLYWYRRVMGKEIKFLLHFVKESKQDESGMPNNRFLAERTGGTYSTLKVQPAELEDSGVYFCAIRENSGANVLTFGAGSRLTVL.

V usage is TRBV7-9 and J usage is TRBJ2-2, with 9 bases matching TRBD1. V trimming: 5 bases; J trimming: 6 bases; junction bases outside the gene matches: 13. The CDR3 spans 17 residues. In germline, CDR1 is SEHNR, CDR2 FQNEAQ (reference sequence). The CDR3: CASSPMAGQGDSGELFF. Here the CDR3 DNA reads TGTGCCAGCAGCCCAATGGCGGGACAGGGAGATTCCGGGGAGCTGTTTTTT. The complete variable domain, with remaining parts taken from reference TRBV7-9 and TRBJ2-2, reads DTGVSQNPRHKITKRGQNVTFRCDPISEHNRLYWYRQTLGQGPEFLTYFQNEAQLEKSRLLSDRFSAERPKGSFSTLEIQRTEQGDSAMYLCASSPMAGQGDSGELFFGEGSRLTVL.

A few counts support this clone. The V gene is TRBV6-1, the J gene TRBJ1-6, with TRBD1 as a possible D gene (5 bases). CDR1 and CDR2 (germline): MNHNS, SASEGT. V dropped 6 bases and J dropped 0 bases, with 9 bases sitting between them. The CDR3 has 15 residues. In nucleotides, the CDR3 is TGTGCCAGCAGCGAGGGGTTCTCCTATAATTCACCCCTCCACTTT. Translation: CASSEGFSYNSPLHF.

Turning to this clone: Relative to the germline gene, one junction end is altered; a read error may explain this. V gene TRBV6-6 combines with J gene TRBJ2-2, with TRBD1 identical over 10 bases. Germline V gene sequence: CDR1 MNHNY, CDR2 SVGAGI (reference sequence). The CDR3 is 15 residues long. Here the CDR3 reads CASRRQGAKTGELFF. In DNA, the CDR3 is TGTGCCAGCAGAAGACAGGGGGCGAAAACCGGGGAGCTGTTTTTT.

J is TRBJ2-5 and V is TRBV7-9; 10 bases agree with TRBD2. This CDR3 has 16 amino acids. V lost 6 bases to trimming and J lost 5 bases; unmatched junction nucleotides: 12. The germline V gene encodes CDR1 SEHNR and CDR2 FQNEAQ (reference sequence). The chain's CDR3 is CASRVGGSGRRETQYF. The CDR3 coding sequence is TGTGCCAGCAGGGTCGGAGGTAGCGGGAGGAGGGAGACCCAGTACTTC.

This chain uses TRBV18 with TRBJ2-1, with D possibly being TRBD2 (6 bases). V lost 6 bases and J lost 4, with 13 bases in between. The length of the CDR3 is 14 residues. Germline V gives CDR1 KGHSH, CDR2 LQKENI. Here the CDR3 DNA reads TGTGCCAGCTCTACGGGAGTGCCATACAATGAGCAGTTCTTC. Encoded protein: CASSTGVPYNEQFF. Filled out from reference TRBV18 and TRBJ2-1, the complete variable domain reads NAGVMQNPRHLVRRRGQEARLRCSPMKGHSHVYWYRQLPEEGLKFMVYLQKENIIDESGMPKERFSAEFPKEGPSILRIQQVVRGDSAAYFCASSTGVPYNEQFFGPGTRLTVL.

The gene calls are TRBV9 and TRBJ1-2, with D uncertain. Per germline, CDR1 SGDLS and CDR2 YYNGEE. The CDR3 totals 12 residues. V lost 0 bases and J 7 bases, leaving 7 bases between the germline ends. The CDR3 DNA reads as TGTGCCAGCAGCGTAGGAGGAGCTGGCTACACCTTC. The encoded protein is CASSVGGAGYTF.

This chain joins TRBV6-5 and TRBJ2-7; 12 bases are shared with TRBD2. This CDR3 is 12 amino acids long. Looked up from germline, CDR1 is MNHEY and CDR2 is SVGAGI. The V gene end was trimmed by 7 bases and the J gene end by 11 bases; junction bases not matched to a gene: 6. CDR3 sequence (DNA): TGTGCCAGCAAAACTAGCGGGGGGAGTGAGTACTTC. It codes for CASKTSGGSEYF.

The chain carries TRBV7-9 and TRBJ1-6; D not resolved. V lost 5 bases and J lost 5, with 19 bases in between. Germline values: CDR1 SEHNR, CDR2 FQNEAQ (reference sequence). This CDR3 region has 17 residues. CDR3 sequence reads: CASSRLLQYGNNSPLHF. DNA of the CDR3: TGTGCCAGCAGCCGTCTCCTTCAATACGGCAATAATTCACCCCTCCACTTT. The whole variable domain, filled in from reference TRBV7-9 and TRBJ1-6, reads DTGVSQNPRHKITKRGQNVTFRCDPISEHNRLYWYRQTLGQGPEFLTYFQNEAQLEKSRLLSDRFSAERPKGSFSTLEIQRTEQGDSAMYLCASSRLLQYGNNSPLHFGNGTRLTVT.